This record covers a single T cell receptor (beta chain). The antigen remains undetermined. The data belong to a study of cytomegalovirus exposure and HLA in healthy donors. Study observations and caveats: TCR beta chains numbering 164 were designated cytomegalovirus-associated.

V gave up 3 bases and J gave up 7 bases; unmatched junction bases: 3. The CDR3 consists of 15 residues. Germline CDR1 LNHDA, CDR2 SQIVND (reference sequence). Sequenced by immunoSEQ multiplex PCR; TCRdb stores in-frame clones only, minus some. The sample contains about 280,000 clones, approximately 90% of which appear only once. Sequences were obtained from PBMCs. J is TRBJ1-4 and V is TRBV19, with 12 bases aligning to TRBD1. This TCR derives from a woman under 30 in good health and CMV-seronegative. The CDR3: CASSIGDRGREKLFF. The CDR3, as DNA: TGTGCCAGTAGTATCGGGGACAGGGGGCGTGAAAAACTGTTTTTT.